A selection of T cell receptor beta chains follows, all from one sample in a study of shared clonotypes between healthy human individuals. Repertoires were generated with immunoSEQ multiplex PCR, while TCRdb's copy carries only in-frame clones and drops some. The sample holds over 850,000 clones, approximately 78% seen once. Sequencing was performed on memory CD4+ T cells from PBMCs. The source of these receptors is a man aged 18 to 29 in good health. Some clones in this sample may be carry-over from other donors' samples. Both conserved end residues are part of each CDR3. D genes are given only for firm matches. Rows give clone size only sometimes, using once, few, many, or a class for an expanded clone.

>.|TRBD2|TRBJ2-1|TRBV7-2
CASSPETSGTYNEQFF
TGTGCCAGCAGCCCCGAGACTAGCGGGACCTACAATGAGCAGTTCTTC
>.|.|TRBJ1-3|TRBV18
CASSPEGGYSGNTIYF
TGTGCCAGCTCCCCCGAAGGGGGGTACTCTGGAAACACCATATATTTT
>.|TRBD1|TRBJ2-7|TRBV4-1
CASSRGQGASSEQYF
TGCGCCAGCAGCCGGGGACAGGGGGCGTCTAGCGAGCAGTACTTC
>.|.|TRBJ1-3|TRBV28
CASSSGGKGNTIYF
TGTGCCAGCAGTTCGGGGGGAAAAGGAAACACCATATATTTT
>.|TRBD2|TRBJ2-7|TRBV10-3
CAISASGTIYEQYF
TGTGCCATCAGTGCCTCCGGGACTATATACGAGCAGTACTTC
>few|.|TRBJ2-7|TRBV28
CASSFRLYEQYF
TGTGCCAGCAGTTTTCGGCTCTACGAGCAGTACTTC
>.|TRBD2|TRBJ2-3|TRBV5-4
CASSSPPGLAGLTDTQYF
TGTGCCAGCAGCTCACCACCGGGACTAGCGGGCCTCACAGATACGCAGTATTTT
>.|.|TRBJ2-7|TRBV7-3
CASSSRGAREQYF
TGTGCCAGCAGCTCCCGCGGGGCGCGGGAGCAGTACTTC
>.|.|TRBJ1-4|TRBV7-9
CASSPIEKLFF
TGTGCCAGCAGCCCAATTGAAAAACTGTTTTTT
>.|.|TRBJ2-3|TRBV11-3
CASSLEGTDTQYF
TGTGCCAGCAGCTTAGAAGGCACAGATACGCAGTATTTT
>.|.|TRBJ1-1|TRBV28
CASSSGTANTEAFF
TGTGCCAGCAGCTCCGGGACCGCGAACACTGAAGCTTTCTTT
>.|.|TRBJ2-1|TRBV30
CAWNRVNEQFF
TGTGCCTGGAACAGGGTGAATGAGCAGTTCTTC
>.|.|TRBJ2-7|TRBV20-1
CSALGGEQYF
TGCAGTGCTCTCGGTGGCGAGCAGTACTTC
>few|TRBD2|TRBJ2-2|TRBV19
CASSISGGRASAGELFF
TGTGCCAGTAGTATTTCTGGAGGGAGGGCTTCCGCCGGGGAGCTGTTTTTT
>.|TRBD1|TRBJ2-1|TRBV20-1
CSINRGQFF
TGCAGTATAAACAGGGGGCAGTTCTTC
>once|.|TRBJ2-3|TRBV4-3
CASSQDRVGSTDTQYF
TGCGCCAGCAGCCAAGATCGGGTAGGCAGCACAGATACGCAGTATTTT
>once|TRBD1|TRBJ1-4|TRBV30
CAWRRQGPNEKLFF
TGTGCCTGGAGGAGACAGGGACCTAATGAAAAACTGTTTTTT
>.|.|TRBJ2-1|TRBV12-5
CASGPIPPYNEQFF
TGTGCTAGTGGCCCGATTCCGCCCTACAATGAGCAGTTCTTC
>.|TRBD2|TRBJ2-5|TRBV19
CASRPLSGTQETQYF
TGTGCCAGTAGACCCCTTAGCGGGACTCAAGAGACCCAGTACTTC
>.|.|TRBJ2-1|TRBV27
CASSYLGRNNEQFF
TGTGCCAGCAGCTACCTGGGCAGGAACAATGAGCAGTTCTTC
>.|.|TRBJ2-3|TRBV7-2
CASSQGLVTDTQYF
TGTGCCAGCAGCCAGGGACTGGTTACGGATACGCAGTATTTT
>few|.|TRBJ2-3|TRBV4-1
CASSQDLSSSGADTQYF
TGCGCCAGCAGCCAAGATCTGAGTAGCAGTGGTGCAGATACGCAGTATTTT
>.|TRBD2|TRBJ2-5|TRBV28
CASTVAGGGETQYF
TGTGCCAGCACCGTAGCGGGAGGAGGCGAGACCCAGTACTTC
>few|.|TRBJ1-2|TRBV7-2
CASSLDSGGYGYTF
TGTGCCAGCAGCTTAGACTCCGGGGGCTATGGCTACACCTTC
>.|TRBD1|TRBJ2-4|TRBV30
CAWSHRGLRGNIQYF
TGTGCCTGGAGTCACAGGGGGCTGCGAGGAAACATTCAGTACTTC
>few|TRBD1|TRBJ1-1|TRBV5-1
CASSQPGGQGTLNTEAFF
TGCGCCAGCAGCCAGCCCGGGGGACAGGGCACCCTGAACACTGAAGCTTTCTTT
>.|.|TRBJ1-2|TRBV6-4
CASRSSPHQRDYTF
TGTGCCAGCAGGTCCTCCCCGCACCAACGGGACTACACCTTC
>few|.|TRBJ1-1|TRBV9
CASSVERNTEAFF
TGTGCCAGCAGCGTTGAAAGAAACACTGAAGCTTTCTTT
>.|.|TRBJ2-7|TRBV6-5
CASSWMGQHEQYF
TGTGCCAGCAGTTGGATGGGGCAGCACGAGCAGTACTTC
>.|TRBD1|TRBJ1-4|TRBV5-1
CASSLSGGESEKLFF
TGCGCCAGCAGCTTATCAGGGGGCGAAAGTGAAAAACTGTTTTTT
>.|.|TRBJ1-4|TRBV5-1
CASSSRHYNEKLFF
TGCGCCAGCAGCTCCAGGCACTATAATGAAAAACTGTTTTTT
>.|TRBD1|TRBJ2-7|TRBV18
CASLLSGTGTYEQYF
TGTGCCAGCTTACTTTCCGGGACAGGGACGTACGAGCAGTACTTC
>.|.|TRBJ2-5|TRBV25-1
CASSPGGQGGVETQYF
TGTGCCAGCAGTCCGGGGGGCCAGGGTGGCGTGGAGACCCAGTACTTC
>.|.|TRBJ1-1|TRBV10-2
CATGRAGEGTEAFF
TGCGCCACCGGCCGTGCGGGAGAGGGCACTGAAGCTTTCTTT
>few|.|TRBJ1-5|TRBV28
CASTPGPGQPQHF
TGTGCCAGCACCCCCGGTCCTGGTCAGCCCCAGCATTTT
>.|.|TRBJ1-1|TRBV30
CAWSVRTDTEAFF
TGTGCCTGGAGTGTAAGGACCGACACTGAAGCTTTCTTT
>.|.|TRBJ1-2|TRBV6-1
CASSEGRALYGYTF
TGTGCCAGCAGTGAGGGCAGGGCCCTCTATGGCTACACCTTC
>.|.|TRBJ1-5|TRBV2
CASSLGANQPQHF
TGTGCCAGCTCTCTAGGGGCGAATCAGCCCCAGCATTTT
>.|TRBD2|TRBJ2-1|TRBV5-6
CASSFRGGTYNEQFF
TGTGCCAGCAGCTTCCGGGGGGGAACCTACAATGAGCAGTTCTTC
>few|TRBD2|TRBJ2-7|TRBV7-9
CASTPGGSGGGSYEQYF
TGTGCCAGCACCCCCGGGGGGTCGGGAGGTGGTTCCTACGAGCAGTACTTC
>.|.|TRBJ1-2|TRBV2
CASSRDRPGQGYGYTF
TGTGCCAGCAGCCGAGACAGGCCCGGGCAGGGGTATGGCTACACCTTC
>.|.|TRBJ2-7|TRBV7-6
CASGHGPEQYF
TGTGCCAGCGGACACGGACCAGAGCAGTACTTC
>few|.|TRBJ1-1|TRBV15
CATSRGQTGAEAFF
TGTGCCACCAGCAGAGGACAGACTGGTGCTGAAGCTTTCTTT
>.|.|TRBJ2-7|TRBV6-5
CASSLTGNYEQYF
TGTGCCAGCAGTTTGACGGGGAATTACGAGCAGTACTTC
>.|.|TRBJ1-4|TRBV7-9
CASSSPSPGEKLFF
TGTGCCAGCAGCTCCCCCTCTCCGGGTGAAAAACTGTTTTTT
>.|.|TRBJ2-3|TRBV28
CASSTRGRGRDTQYF
TGTGCCAGCAGTACCAGGGGCAGGGGGAGGGATACGCAGTATTTT
>.|TRBD2|TRBJ2-3|TRBV6-1
CASSPGLAGGYTQYF
TGTGCCAGCAGTCCAGGACTAGCGGGAGGTTATACGCAGTATTTT
>.|.|TRBJ2-2|TRBV7-9
CASSQRQRGELFF
TGTGCCAGCAGTCAAAGGCAGCGCGGGGAGCTGTTTTTT
>.|.|TRBJ2-7|TRBV4-2
CASSLRGTGQYF
TGTGCCAGCAGCTTAAGGGGAACAGGGCAGTACTTC
>.|.|TRBJ2-3|TRBV7-3
CASSQHSGVEGDTQYF
TGTGCCAGCAGCCAACACTCAGGGGTCGAAGGAGATACGCAGTATTTT
>.|.|TRBJ2-1|TRBV27
CASSLTEYNEQFF
TGTGCCAGCAGCCTGACAGAGTACAATGAGCAGTTCTTC
>few|TRBD1|TRBJ2-7|TRBV30
CAWSVRTGEGSEQYF
TGTGCCTGGAGTGTACGGACAGGGGAAGGGTCCGAGCAGTACTTC
>.|.|TRBJ2-1|TRBV5-4
CASSLVGSYNEQFF
TGTGCCAGCAGCTTGGTTGGGAGCTACAATGAGCAGTTCTTC
>.|TRBD2|TRBJ2-2|TRBV4-2
CASQREGNTGELFF
TGTGCCAGCCAGCGGGAGGGTAATACCGGGGAGCTGTTTTTT
>.|.|TRBJ1-2|TRBV16
CASSRAGDPARYTF
TGTGCCAGCAGCCGGGCCGGGGACCCCGCACGCTACACCTTC
>.|.|TRBJ2-7|TRBV7-9
CASSLQLIGEQYF
TGTGCCAGCAGCTTACAACTGATTGGGGAGCAGTACTTC
>.|.|TRBJ2-7|TRBV4-2
CASSQDFGKEQYF
TGTGCCAGCAGCCAAGATTTCGGTAAAGAGCAGTACTTC